This T cell receptor beta chain was captured in a study of cytotoxic CD8 clonotypes in ibrutinib-treated CLL. Study overall: A median around twelve months of treatment, range 6 to 36, preceded the collection of response samples.

Extraction of around 2 micrograms of genomic DNA from cryopreserved PBMCs supplied material for TCR beta libraries. General observations from the study: Public clonotypes showed up rarely, and on treatment they shrank or held steady. Relative to age-matched healthy donors, clonality at baseline was higher, and it tracked circulating CD8+ T-cell counts.

The assay was immunoSEQ multiplex PCR, and TCRdb's table has in-frame clones only and misses some. In the table there are 150,000 to 200,000 clones, more than 80% of which are singletons. In regard to this clone: The antigen remains undetermined.

Sequenced material: PBMCs, taken after 24 months of ibrutinib treatment. This TCR derives from a human donor with chronic lymphocytic leukemia.

CDR3 amino acids: CATSREPVGPGLPLHF. CDR3 DNA sequence: TGTGCCACCAGCAGAGAACCAGTCGGCCCCGGGTTACCCCTCCACTTT. This chain joins TRBV15 and TRBJ1-6; D unclear. Trimming took 0 bases from V and 12 from J, leaving 18 bases between them. Germline CDR1 LNHNV, CDR2 YYDKDF (reference sequence). The CDR3 is made up of 16 amino acids.